Listed here are 18 T cell receptor beta chains from one sample, sequenced in a study of a mutant IDH1 vaccine in newly diagnosed glioma. No cognate antigen is known for these TCRs. Time point denoted: week 11, during vaccination. Every vaccine dose comprised 300 ug of mutant IDH1 20-mer peptide plus topical imiquimod. The repertoire was sequenced with immunoSEQ multiplex PCR; TCRdb's copy has only in-frame clones and lacks some. The table shows about 39,000 clones, with about 80% occurring only once. Here the sequenced sample was peripheral blood mononuclear cells (PBMCs), taken from a glioma patient whose treatment included an IDH1 peptide vaccine. The receptors stem from a woman in her 30s with glioma. Some clones in this sample may be carry-over from other donors' samples.

This clone was seen a handful of times. The genes are TRBV4-1 and TRBJ1-5; 7 bases line up with TRBD1. Germline V gives CDR1 MGHRA, CDR2 YSYEKL. The ends lost 0 bases at V and 4 bases at J; junction bases unmatched: 0. The length of the CDR3 is 14 residues. The CDR3 protein is CASSQETGNQPQHF. In DNA form, the CDR3 reads TGCGCCAGCAGCCAAGAGACAGGGAATCAGCCCCAGCATTTT.

The chain couples TRBV4-1 to TRBJ2-1; D remains unclear. Germline CDR1 reads MGHRA; CDR2 reads YSYEKL. There are 14 residues in the CDR3. Between the trimmed V and J ends, which lost 0 bases and 7 bases, there was a span of 10 bases. The DNA of the CDR3 is TGCGCCAGCAGCCAAGACGAAACACTTAATGAGCAGTTCTTC. Translation gives CASSQDETLNEQFF.

The V gene is TRBV19, the J gene TRBJ1-1; 7 bases agree with TRBD1. V shed 2 bases and J 0 bases; nucleotides not matched to a gene: 0. This CDR3 comprises 14 residues. Germline assignment: CDR1 LNHDA and CDR2 SQIVND (reference sequence). CDR3 sequence reads: CASSITGVNTEAFF. CDR3 bases: TGTGCCAGTAGTATAACAGGGGTGAACACTGAAGCTTTCTTT.

The DNA for the CDR3 is TGTGCCAGCAGCGAGGGGGGACGGCCCTCTGGGGCCAACGTCCTGACTTTC. It is translated as CASSEGGRPSGANVLTF. V and J are TRBV5-4 and TRBJ2-6, with D perhaps assigned TRBD1 or TRBD2 (6 bases each). The CDR3 has 17 amino acids. From germline, CDR1 is SGHNT and CDR2 YYREEE (reference sequence). V gave up 4 bases and J gave up 0 bases, with 14 bases separating them.

This clone was picked up a small number of times. This chain connects TRBV14 to TRBJ1-1; a possible D gene is TRBD1 (5 bases). Germline CDR1 is SGHDN and CDR2 is FVKESK. The V and J ends lost 2 bases and 0 bases respectively, with 16 bases between them. CDR3 size: 17 residues. In DNA, the CDR3 is TGTGCCAGCAGCCAATTTAAAACAGGAATTATGAACACTGAAGCTTTCTTT. It specifies CASSQFKTGIMNTEAFF.

The chain carries TRBV18 and TRBJ2-5, with TRBD2 matching 8 bases. V was pared by 2 bases and J by 5 bases, with 7 bases of the junction left unmatched. CDR1 KGHSH and CDR2 LQKENI come from the germline V gene. The CDR3 consists of 15 residues. The CDR3 nucleotides are TGTGCCAGCTCACCAACGGGGGGGCGTATGGAGACCCAGTACTTC. Its translation: CASSPTGGRMETQYF.

The chain joins TRBV7-9 to TRBJ1-2; D not certain. Trimming removed 1 base from V and 5 bases from J, with 8 bases in between. CDR1 and CDR2 from the germline V gene are SEHNR and FQNEAQ (reference sequence). The CDR3 spans 13 residues. For the CDR3, the DNA is TGTGCCAGCAGCTTAGAACAGTTTTATGGCTACACCTTC. It codes for CASSLEQFYGYTF.

The V and J genes are TRBV18 and TRBJ1-1, with 7 bases identical to TRBD1. Germline V gene data show CDR1 as KGHSH and CDR2 as LQKENI. CDR3 size: 15 residues. V lost 5 bases, J lost 1 base, and 7 bases stayed unmatched. CDR3 sequence: CASSAQGPPNTEAFF. The CDR3 DNA reads TGTGCCAGCTCAGCACAGGGGCCCCCGAACACTGAAGCTTTCTTT. Looking up the rest from reference TRBV18 and TRBJ1-1 gives the full variable domain: NAGVMQNPRHLVRRRGQEARLRCSPMKGHSHVYWYRQLPEEGLKFMVYLQKENIIDESGMPKERFSAEFPKEGPSILRIQQVVRGDSAAYFCASSAQGPPNTEAFFGQGTRLTVV.

Of note for this clone: The CDR3 does not close with the conserved phenylalanine or tryptophan, likely indicating a read error. The DNA is left out, because the CDR3 cannot be placed on it with certainty; the CDR3 is given as TCRdb lists it. The chain recombines TRBV25-1 with TRBJ1-1. From germline, CDR1 is MGHDK and CDR2 SYGVNS. The CDR3 contains 8 residues when both ends are counted. This CDR3 is CASSVPSV.

The chain recombines TRBV7-8 with TRBJ2-7; either TRBD1 or TRBD2 may supply D (5 bases each). V lost 4 bases and J lost 5, with 15 bases in between. The CDR3 covers 14 residues. The germline V gene has CDR1 SGHVS and CDR2 FQNEAQ. The CDR3 DNA reads as TGTGCCAGCAGCTGGCTCGGGGCGATGAACGAGCAGTACTTC. Protein product: CASSWLGAMNEQYF.

The chain has TRBV4-1 and TRBJ2-7; the match to TRBD2 covers 8 bases. V lost 0 bases, J lost 3 bases, and 16 bases stayed unmatched. Germline V gene sequence: CDR1 MGHRA, CDR2 YSYEKL. The CDR3 contains 19 residues. CDR3: CASSQDRLLLAEKHYEQYF. DNA for the CDR3: TGCGCCAGCAGCCAAGACCGGCTCCTACTAGCGGAGAAACACTACGAGCAGTACTTC.

The chain combines TRBV5-1 with TRBJ1-1; TRBD1 is a possible D gene (5 bases). V dropped 3 bases and J dropped 4 bases, with 10 bases sitting between them. Germline lookup yields CDR1 SGHRS and CDR2 YFSETQ. CDR3 length: 13 amino acids. The CDR3 spells CASSYGDFTEAFF. The CDR3 DNA reads TGCGCCAGCAGCTACGGGGACTTCACTGAAGCTTTCTTT.

This rearrangement joins TRBV27 to TRBJ2-2, with 9 bases matching TRBD1. The V segment lost 5 bases and the J segment 6 bases; nucleotides outside the gene matches: 7. CDR3 length: 15 residues. CDR1 MNHEY and CDR2 SMNVEV come from the germline V gene (reference sequence). This chain's CDR3 is CASSPGTGLAGELFF. As DNA, the CDR3 is TGTGCCAGCAGTCCCGGGACAGGGTTAGCCGGGGAGCTGTTTTTT.

This clone was recorded once. The chain couples TRBV4-1 to TRBJ2-4; tentative D call: TRBD2 (6 bases). CDR1 and CDR2 from the germline V gene are MGHRA and YSYEKL. There are 15 residues in the CDR3. V was trimmed by 0 bases and J by 12 bases, leaving 18 bases between them. In DNA form, the CDR3 reads TGCGCCAGCAGCCAAGATTTGAGGAAACGGGGGAATCAGTACTTC. Its translation: CASSQDLRKRGNQYF.

The chain combines TRBV7-8 with TRBJ1-5, with D unresolved. In germline, CDR1 is SGHVS, CDR2 FQNEAQ. Trimming removed 0 bases at V and 3 bases at J, with 12 bases between. The CDR3 runs to 16 residues. The CDR3 DNA reads TGTGCCAGCAGCTTAGCAGGGATCGGGAACAATCAGCCCCAGCATTTT. Translation: CASSLAGIGNNQPQHF.

The chain is built from TRBV6-5 and TRBJ2-7; D remains ambiguous. The CDR3 is 13 residues long. Germline V lookup: CDR1 MNHEY, CDR2 SVGAGI. Trimming removed 6 bases from V and 0 bases from J, with 9 bases in between. In DNA, the CDR3 is TGTGCCAGCAGCGGTCTCAGCTCCTACGAGCAGTACTTC. This gives the protein CASSGLSSYEQYF.

This chain uses TRBV28 with TRBJ1-5, with D maybe TRBD1 (5 bases). The CDR3 contains 16 residues. Germline values: CDR1 MDHEN, CDR2 SYDVKM. V dropped 3 bases and J dropped 0 bases, with 12 bases sitting between them. The CDR3 DNA reads TGTGCCAGCAGTTTCCACGGGACGTATAGCAATCAGCCCCAGCATTTT. This encodes CASSFHGTYSNQPQHF.

A few counts support this clone. The chain joins TRBV5-1 to TRBJ1-1; D remains unclear. V gave up 4 bases and J gave up 3 bases, with 16 bases separating them. Looked up from germline, CDR1 is SGHRS and CDR2 is YFSETQ. CDR3 length equals 15 residues. The CDR3 spells CASSKNPGLDTEAFF. The CDR3 nucleotides are TGCGCCAGCAGCAAGAATCCGGGTCTTGACACTGAAGCTTTCTTT. Supplemented by reference TRBV5-1 and TRBJ1-1, the full variable domain reads KAGVTQTPRYLIKTRGQQVTLSCSPISGHRSVSWYQQTPGQGLQFLFEYFSETQRNKGNFPGRFSGRQFSNSRSEMNVSTLELGDSALYLCASSKNPGLDTEAFFGQGTRLTVV.